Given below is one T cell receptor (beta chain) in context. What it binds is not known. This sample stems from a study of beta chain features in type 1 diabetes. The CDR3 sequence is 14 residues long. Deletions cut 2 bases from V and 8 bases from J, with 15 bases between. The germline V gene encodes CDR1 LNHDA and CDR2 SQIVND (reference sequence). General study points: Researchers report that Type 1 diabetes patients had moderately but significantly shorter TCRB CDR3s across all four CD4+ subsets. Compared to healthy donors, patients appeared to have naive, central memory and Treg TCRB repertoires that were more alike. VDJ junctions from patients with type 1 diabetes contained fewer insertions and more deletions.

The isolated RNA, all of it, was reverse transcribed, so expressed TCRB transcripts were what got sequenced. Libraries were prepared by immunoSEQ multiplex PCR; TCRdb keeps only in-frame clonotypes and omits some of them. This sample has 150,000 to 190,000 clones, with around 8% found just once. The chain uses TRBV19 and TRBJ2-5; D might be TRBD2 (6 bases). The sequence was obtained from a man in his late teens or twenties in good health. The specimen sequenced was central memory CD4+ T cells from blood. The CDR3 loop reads CASSIRESSFTQYF. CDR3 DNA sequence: TGTGCCAGTAGTATACGGGAGTCCTCTTTCACCCAGTACTTC.